The 12 T cell receptor beta chains listed next were all sequenced from one sample in a study of T cells after yellow fever vaccination. TCRdb re-analysed the 5' RACE reads in MiXCR, keeping a single row per CDR3 protein. The sample yields hundreds of thousands of distinct CDR3 sequences, approximately 12% seen once. The input for sequencing was PBMCs, taken on the day of the yellow fever booster vaccination. Receptor source: a man aged 25 to 40 who received the YFV17D yellow fever vaccine.

The chain is built from TRBV6-5 and TRBJ2-7; the D gene could be TRBD1 or TRBD2 (5 bases each). Looked up from germline, CDR1 is MNHEY and CDR2 is SVGAGI. The V end was cut by 2 bases, the J end by 6 bases, with 14 bases between. There are 14 residues in the CDR3. The CDR3 sequence is CASSYRSGAGEQYF. Here the CDR3 DNA reads TGTGCCAGCAGTTACCGCTCCGGGGCGGGCGAGCAGTACTTC.

Only a few counts were recorded for this clonotype. The rearrangement joins TRBV20-1 to TRBJ2-7, with D possibly TRBD2 on 6 matching bases. Trimming shortened V by 2 bases and J by 2 bases, and 16 bases separated the two germline ends. Germline CDR1 reads DFQATT; CDR2 reads SNEGSKA (reference sequence). This CDR3 contains 15 residues. Here the CDR3 reads CSARRGSGRTYEQYF. In DNA form, the CDR3 reads TGCAGTGCTAGAAGAGGAAGCGGGCGTACCTACGAGCAGTACTTC.

This clonotype was counted between two and nine times. The CDR3 nucleotides are TGTGCCACCAGGCCGACTAGTGACCAAGAGACCCAGTACTTC. Translated: CATRPTSDQETQYF. The gene calls are TRBV15 and TRBJ2-5, with D tentatively TRBD2 (6 bases). Germline V gene lookup returns CDR1 LNHNV and CDR2 YYDKDF (reference sequence). V was trimmed by 6 bases and J by 0 bases, leaving 11 bases between them. The CDR3 consists of 14 residues.

In its sample, this clonotype was seen a few times. The chain uses TRBV12-3 or TRBV12-4 and TRBJ2-3, with 7 positions matching TRBD1. V lost 8 bases and J lost 1; bases outside the gene matches: 6. The CDR3 loop spans 14 amino acids. The CDR3 protein is CASLGGLRTDTQYF. As DNA, the CDR3 is TGTGCCAGCCTAGGGGGCCTACGCACAGATACGCAGTATTTT.

This clonotype has a handful of counts. The chain employs TRBV12-3 or TRBV12-4 and TRBJ2-1; D remains unclear. V lost 5 bases and J 8 bases, leaving 19 bases between the germline ends. The CDR3 contains 15 residues. CDR3 nucleotides: TGTGCCAGCAGTCCCGCCGGGTCTAGAGTGCATGAGCAGTTCTTC. Translation: CASSPAGSRVHEQFF.

This clonotype appeared a few times. V is TRBV20-1 and J is TRBJ2-3; 10 bases fit TRBD2. V shed 3 bases, J shed 4 bases, and the junction held 7 bases outside the gene matches. This CDR3 has 15 residues. Per germline, CDR1 DFQATT and CDR2 SNEGSKA (reference sequence). The CDR3 DNA follows: TGCAGTGCTAGCCCGTCTAGCGGGAGTGCAGATACGCAGTATTTT. Translated: CSASPSSGSADTQYF.

This clonotype appeared a few times. The chain couples TRBV6-1 to TRBJ2-3; D may be TRBD1 (5 bases). The CDR3 extends over 14 amino acids. V lost 8 bases, J lost 2 bases, and 14 bases lay in between. CDR1 MNHNS and CDR2 SASEGT come from the germline V gene. The DNA for the CDR3 is TGTGCCAGCCACCGACTTGGGGCCACAGATACGCAGTATTTT. Translating gives CASHRLGATDTQYF.

This clonotype was seen a few times. This chain uses TRBV5-1 with TRBJ2-1, with D tentatively TRBD2 (6 bases). Looked up from germline, CDR1 is SGHRS and CDR2 is YFSETQ. V was shortened by 3 bases and J by 4 bases, with 14 bases between the two germline ends. CDR3 size: 15 residues. The CDR3 region is CASSSEGKFYNEQFF. CDR3 coding DNA: TGCGCCAGCAGCTCGGAGGGGAAATTTTACAATGAGCAGTTCTTC.

This clonotype was seen a few times. V and J are TRBV12-3 or TRBV12-4 and TRBJ1-3; D is uncertain. The V and J ends lost 2 bases and 2 bases respectively, with 10 bases between them. CDR3 length: 15 amino acids. CDR3: CASSLMGGAGNTIYF. The CDR3 DNA reads as TGTGCCAGCAGTTTAATGGGAGGCGCTGGAAACACCATATATTTT.

V usage is TRBV12-3 or TRBV12-4 and J usage is TRBJ2-2; 9 bases agree with TRBD2. Losses at the gene ends were 8 bases for V and 7 bases for J; bases not matched to a gene: 8. There are 14 residues in the CDR3. The CDR3 here is CASGRGGAFGELFF. CDR3 in DNA: TGTGCCAGCGGGCGGGGGGGAGCGTTCGGGGAGCTGTTTTTT.

This sequence joins TRBV7-8 and TRBJ2-7; the match to TRBD1 covers 7 bases. The V segment lost 5 bases and the J segment 0 bases; nucleotides outside the gene matches: 13. Germline loops: CDR1 SGHVS, CDR2 FQNEAQ. CDR3 length: 17 amino acids. The CDR3 DNA is TGTGCCAGCAGCCCAGGGGCCGGGACAGCGCCCTCCTACGAGCAGTACTTC. Translating gives CASSPGAGTAPSYEQYF.

The chain couples TRBV27 to TRBJ1-6, with 7 bases lining up with TRBD1. There are 15 residues in the CDR3. The junction had 5 bases not matched to a gene; V was cut back by 3 bases and J by 6 bases. The germline V gene has CDR1 MNHEY and CDR2 SMNVEV (reference sequence). As DNA, the CDR3 is TGTGCCAGCAGTTTGGCGGGACAGACTAATTCACCCCTCCACTTT. It codes for CASSLAGQTNSPLHF.